The following is a T cell receptor beta chain sequence with its context. These data are taken from a study of blood T cell repertoires in COVID-19. Study-wide context: Some COVID-19 samples were acute and others convalescent; all came from the United States, Italy and Spain.

In the original workflow: Reference gene primer amplification yielded estimated nucleated cell counts. Produced via immunoSEQ multiplex PCR; TCRdb's table is partial and in-frame only. The V and J calls and clone size were taken over from that table, and D and trimming were inferred from the DNA. The sample has about 92,000 clones, 80% seen once; the top ten hold approximately 9%. Specimen: peripheral blood. This clonotype was sampled from a man aged 50-60 years who had recovered from COVID-19.

The CDR3 DNA reads as TGTGCCAGCAGCCAAGTTGGGCCTAGCGGGCCCGGGGAGCTGTTTTTT. Translation: CASSQVGPSGPGELFF. The rearrangement joins TRBV3-1 (or the pseudogene TRBV3-2) to TRBJ2-2; 8 positions agree with TRBD2. Germline trimming cut 1 base from V and 6 bases from J; bases unmatched to any gene: 7. This CDR3 contains 16 residues. Germline assignment: CDR1 LGHDT and CDR2 YNNKEL (reference sequence).